This TCR beta chain was identified in a study of identical twins. It was template switching that added a universal primer site, and there were unique molecular identifiers on the cDNA. TCRdb itself ran the 5' RACE reads through MiXCR, one entry per CDR3 protein. The sample holds 300,000 to 350,000 distinct CDR3 sequences, roughly 12% seen once. The sample holds many counts of this clonotype. The antigen is not known. General study points: One should note that invariant MAIT and iNKT cells could partly confound zero-insertion analyses.

V lost 6 bases to trimming and J lost 6 bases, with 9 bases between them. CDR3 size: 13 residues. Germline-derived CDR1 and CDR2 are SNHLY and FYNNEI. These records were also assigned to another study, of yellow fever vaccine responses in identical twins.

This sequence was found in a young woman in good health. The sample consisted of CD8+ T cells sorted from blood. The genes are TRBV2 and TRBJ1-6; weak D call: TRBD1 (6 bases). CDR3 nucleotide sequence: TGTGCCAGCAGGGACAGAACTAATTCACCCCTCCACTTT. Protein: CASRDRTNSPLHF. Full variable domain (outside the CDR3, taken from reference TRBV2 and TRBJ1-6): EPEVTQTPSHQVTQMGQEVILRCVPISNHLYFYWYRQILGQKVEFLVSFYNNEISEKSEIFDDQFSVERPDGSNFTLKIRSTKLEDSAMYFCASRDRTNSPLHFGNGTRLTVT.